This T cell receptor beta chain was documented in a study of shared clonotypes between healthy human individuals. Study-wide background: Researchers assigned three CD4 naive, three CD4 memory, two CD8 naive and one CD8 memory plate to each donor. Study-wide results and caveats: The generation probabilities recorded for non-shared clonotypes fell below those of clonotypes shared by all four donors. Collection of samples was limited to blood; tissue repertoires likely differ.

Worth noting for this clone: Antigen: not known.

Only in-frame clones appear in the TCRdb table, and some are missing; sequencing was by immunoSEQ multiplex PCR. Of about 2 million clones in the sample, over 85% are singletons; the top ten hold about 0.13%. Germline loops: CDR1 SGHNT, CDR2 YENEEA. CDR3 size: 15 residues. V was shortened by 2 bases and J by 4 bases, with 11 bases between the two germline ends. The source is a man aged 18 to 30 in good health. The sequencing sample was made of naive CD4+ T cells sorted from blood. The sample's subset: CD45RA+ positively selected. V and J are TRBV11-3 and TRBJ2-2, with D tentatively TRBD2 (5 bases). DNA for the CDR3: TGTGCCAGCAGCTTAATAGGACTCGTCACCGGGGAGCTGTTTTTT. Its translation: CASSLIGLVTGELFF.